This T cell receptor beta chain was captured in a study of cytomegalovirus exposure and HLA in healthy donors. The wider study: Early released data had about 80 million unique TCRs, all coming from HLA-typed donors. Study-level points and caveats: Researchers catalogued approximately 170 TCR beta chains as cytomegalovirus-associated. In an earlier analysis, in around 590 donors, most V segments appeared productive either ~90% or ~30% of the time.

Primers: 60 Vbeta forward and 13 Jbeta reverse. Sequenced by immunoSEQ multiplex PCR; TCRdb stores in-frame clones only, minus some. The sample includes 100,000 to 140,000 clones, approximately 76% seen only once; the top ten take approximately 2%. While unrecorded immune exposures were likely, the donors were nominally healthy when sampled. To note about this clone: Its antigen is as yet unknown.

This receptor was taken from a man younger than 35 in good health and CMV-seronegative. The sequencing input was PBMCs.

The CDR3 nucleotides are TGCGCCAGCAGCTTCATAGGGACTGGTAGTGAGCAGTTCTTC. This codes for CASSFIGTGSEQFF. J is TRBJ2-1 and V is TRBV5-1, with D perhaps TRBD2 (6 bases). The CDR3 is 14 residues long. Trimming stripped 2 bases from V and 9 bases from J, with 15 bases between. Germline V gene data show CDR1 as SGHRS and CDR2 as YFSETQ.